This T cell receptor beta chain was observed in a study of cytomegalovirus exposure and HLA in healthy donors. Study observations and caveats: TCR beta chains associated with HLA were, in a later analysis, more clonally expanded than equally common others.

PCR primers comprised 60 Vbeta and 13 Jbeta primers. Generated by immunoSEQ multiplex PCR, the TCRdb table keeps only in-frame clones and is missing some. This sample carries approximately 170,000 clones, roughly 85% of them seen once, and the ten largest clones take 9.7%. As regards this clone: Antigen specificity is unknown.

The specimen was PBMCs. The sequence was collected from a man aged 18 to 30 in good health and CMV-seropositive.

CDR3 amino acids: CASSPRDRGQYEQYF. The CDR3 DNA follows: TGTGCCAGCTCACCCCGGGACAGGGGGCAGTACGAGCAGTACTTC. The chain recombines TRBV18 with TRBJ2-7; 12 bases are a match to TRBD1. The CDR3 runs to 15 residues. J lost 4 bases, V lost 3 bases, and 4 bases had no gene match. The V gene's germline CDR1 is KGHSH and CDR2 LQKENI.